One sample yielded the 9 T cell receptor beta chains listed below, sequenced in a study of T-cell memory formation after mild COVID-19. A single record per CDR3 protein comes from TCRdb applying MiXCR to the 5' RACE reads. The table records a few hundred thousand distinct CDR3 sequences, roughly 23% of them present only once. The sample consisted of PBMCs or a T cell subset sorted from them (not recorded which). The source is an adult woman who had mild COVID-19 (a few samples of this study predate the infection). Cell type and time point are not known.

The chain recombines TRBV7-3 with TRBJ2-1; TRBD2 might be the D (5 bases). V was cut by 2 bases and J by 5 bases, with 16 bases left in between. The CDR3 is 16 amino acids. Germline V lookup: CDR1 SGHTA, CDR2 FQGTGA. This chain's CDR3 is CASSLGSPVGNNEQFF. The CDR3 DNA sequence: TGTGCCAGCAGCTTAGGGAGCCCCGTTGGTAACAATGAGCAGTTCTTC. Looking up the rest from reference TRBV7-3 and TRBJ2-1 gives the full variable domain: GAGVSQTPSNKVTEKGKYVELRCDPISGHTALYWYRQSLGQGPEFLIYFQGTGAADDSGLPNDRFFAVRPEGSVSTLKIQRTERGDSAVYLCASSLGSPVGNNEQFFGPGTRLTVL.

J is TRBJ2-7 and V is TRBV18; 11 bases are shared with TRBD1. Unmatched junction bases numbered 7, after V lost 2 bases and J lost 1 base. Germline V gives CDR1 KGHSH, CDR2 LQKENI. This CDR3 region has 17 residues. The CDR3 loop is CASSPEGQGDPSYEQYF. In nucleotides, the CDR3 is TGTGCCAGCTCACCAGAGGGACAGGGGGATCCATCCTACGAGCAGTACTTC.

This clonotype was counted only a few times. The chain couples TRBV9 to TRBJ1-3; no clear D. This CDR3 comprises 15 residues. From germline, CDR1 is SGDLS and CDR2 YYNGEE. V was cut by 1 base and J by 0 bases, with 8 bases left in between. The CDR3 loop reads CASSVSQHSGNTIYF. The CDR3 DNA sequence: TGTGCCAGCAGCGTAAGCCAGCACTCTGGAAACACCATATATTTT.

This chain links TRBV6-5 with TRBJ1-1; a possible D gene is TRBD1 (5 bases). The V end lost 6 bases, the J end lost 3 bases, and 20 bases lay between the germline ends. CDR1 MNHEY and CDR2 SVGAGI come from the germline V gene. The CDR3 is 16 residues long. The CDR3 sequence: CASSPAWGLGDTEAFF. In DNA form, the CDR3 reads TGTGCCAGCAGCCCTGCCTGGGGCCTGGGGGACACTGAAGCTTTCTTT.

CDR3 bases: TGCAGCCTTTCAGATACGCAGTATTTT. Amino acids: CSLSDTQYF. The J gene is TRBJ2-3, the V gene TRBV20-1, with no clear D. The CDR3 sequence is 9 residues long. CDR1 and CDR2 from the germline V gene are DFQATT and SNEGSKA (reference sequence).

This clonotype was detected a few times. The chain employs TRBV9 and TRBJ2-7, with TRBD1 identical over 7 bases. The CDR3 runs to 15 residues. Losses at the gene ends were 3 bases for V and 7 bases for J; bases not matched to a gene: 13. Germline lookup yields CDR1 SGDLS and CDR2 YYNGEE. The CDR3, as DNA: TGTGCCAGCAGCGCCCCCGGGACAGACTTGAGGGAGCAGTACTTC. Residues: CASSAPGTDLREQYF.

This clonotype was counted a few times. The chain combines TRBV5-1 with TRBJ2-2, with unresolved D. V gave up 7 bases and J gave up 0 bases, with 13 bases separating them. The CDR3 is 15 residues long. Germline loops: CDR1 SGHRS, CDR2 YFSETQ. The CDR3 sequence is CASASFLSNTGELFF. The CDR3 DNA reads as TGCGCCAGCGCATCGTTCCTATCGAACACCGGGGAGCTGTTTTTT.

The chain employs TRBV4-2 and TRBJ1-4, with a tentative D call TRBD1 (5 bases). The CDR3 loop spans 18 amino acids. V was trimmed by 2 bases and J by 0 bases, leaving 16 bases between them. The germline CDR1 and CDR2 sequences are LGHNA and YNFKEQ. The CDR3 nucleotides read TGTGCCAGCAGCCAATCGGCAGGGAATAGTGCAACTAATGAAAAACTGTTTTTT. It specifies CASSQSAGNSATNEKLFF.

Only a few counts were recorded for this clonotype. The rearrangement joins TRBV18 to TRBJ1-1; D gene uncertain. The germline V gene encodes CDR1 KGHSH and CDR2 LQKENI. There are 15 residues in the CDR3. Trimming shortened V by 0 bases and J by 1 base, and 9 bases separated the two germline ends. CDR3 DNA: TGTGCCAGCTCACCACCTCGGGCAGGGAACACTGAAGCTTTCTTT. It is translated as CASSPPRAGNTEAFF.